This T cell receptor beta chain stems from a study of cytomegalovirus exposure and HLA in healthy donors. PCR used 60 Vbeta primers and 13 Jbeta primers. The assay was immunoSEQ multiplex PCR, and TCRdb's table has in-frame clones only and misses some. The sample lists around 90,000 clones, around 84% occurring once. Germline assignment: CDR1 LGHNA and CDR2 YNFKEQ. V was pared by 3 bases and J by 1 base, with 8 bases of the junction left unmatched. CDR3 length: 16 residues. For this clone: The antigen is unknown.

Study results and caveats: Available immune exposure information covered CMV serostatus only.

The TCR originated in a human donor in good health. The chain links TRBV4-2 to TRBJ2-5; 7 nucleotides line up with TRBD1. Sequenced input: PBMCs. The CDR3 loop reads CASSQGLQGPQETQYF. CDR3 DNA: TGTGCCAGCAGCCAGGGGTTACAGGGGCCCCAAGAGACCCAGTACTTC.